This T cell receptor (beta chain) was recovered during a study of blood T cell repertoires in COVID-19. Turning to the study itself: COVID-19 samples, acute and convalescent, were from the United States, Italy and Spain.

Assay used: immunoSEQ multiplex PCR; TCRdb lists only in-frame clones, some missing. The table shows around 100,000 clones, with approximately 87% occurring only once. Sequencing was performed on peripheral blood. The TCR originated in a human donor in a cohort sampled during active or convalescent COVID-19.

The CDR3 sequence: CASSFRTANEKLFF. Here the CDR3 DNA reads TGTGCCAGCAGCTTCAGAACCGCAAATGAAAAACTGTTTTTT. The chain is built from TRBV7-8 and TRBJ1-4, with no clear D. The germline V gene encodes CDR1 SGHVS and CDR2 FQNEAQ. Trimming left V 3 bases short and J 5 bases short, with 10 bases between. CDR3 length: 14 residues.